This record covers a single T cell receptor beta chain. These data originate in a study of blood T cell repertoires in COVID-19. The overall study: Some COVID-19 samples were acute and others convalescent; all came from the United States, Italy and Spain. Sources were T cells, B-cell-depleted T cells, or PBMCs; the material itself was cDNA or gDNA.

Per the original data handling: Amplified reference gene primers provided the basis for estimating nucleated cell counts. Clones were sequenced by immunoSEQ multiplex PCR, and TCRdb holds only the in-frame ones, with some missing. V, J and clone size are those of that table, while D and trimming were read from the DNA. Altogether around 190,000 clones are present, over 75% being singletons, with the ten largest covering roughly a sixth. This clonotype was sampled from a man aged 50-59 years with COVID-19, enrolled during active disease. Sequencing was carried out using peripheral blood.

The DNA for the CDR3 is TGCGCCAGCAGCCAAGTTGGGCAGGGCGTCGTCACTGAAGCTTTCTTT. It is translated as CASSQVGQGVVTEAFF. The chain links TRBV4-3 to TRBJ1-1; TRBD1 is a possible D gene (5 bases). Trimming shortened V by 1 base and J by 4 bases, and 16 bases separated the two germline ends. Germline values: CDR1 LGHNA, CDR2 YSLEER. This CDR3 has 16 residues.